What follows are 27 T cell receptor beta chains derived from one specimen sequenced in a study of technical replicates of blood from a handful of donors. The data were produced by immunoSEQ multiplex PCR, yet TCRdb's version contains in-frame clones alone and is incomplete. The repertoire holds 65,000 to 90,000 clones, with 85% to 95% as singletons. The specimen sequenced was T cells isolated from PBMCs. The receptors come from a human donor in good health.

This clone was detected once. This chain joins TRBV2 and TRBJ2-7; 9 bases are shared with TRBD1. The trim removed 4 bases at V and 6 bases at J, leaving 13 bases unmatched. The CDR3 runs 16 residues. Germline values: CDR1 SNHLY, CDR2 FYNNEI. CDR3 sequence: CASSVYFVGQGPEQYF. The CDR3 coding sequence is TGTGCCAGCAGTGTATATTTTGTGGGACAGGGCCCCGAGCAGTACTTC.

For the CDR3, the DNA is TGTGCCTGGAGTGTATGGCCTATGCAGACAGGGTTTGGGGGCTACACCTTC. This sequence encodes CAWSVWPMQTGFGGYTF. The chain has TRBV30 and TRBJ1-2, with TRBD1 identical over 7 bases. The CDR3 is made up of 17 amino acids. Looked up from germline, CDR1 is GTSNPN and CDR2 is SVGIG (reference sequence). The trim removed 0 bases at V and 8 bases at J, leaving 18 bases unmatched.

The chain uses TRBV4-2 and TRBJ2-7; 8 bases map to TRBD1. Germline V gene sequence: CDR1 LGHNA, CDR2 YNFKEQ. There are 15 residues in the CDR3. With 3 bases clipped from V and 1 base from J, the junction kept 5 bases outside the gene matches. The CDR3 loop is CASSHGQGPSYEQYF. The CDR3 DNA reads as TGTGCCAGCAGCCACGGACAGGGACCATCCTACGAGCAGTACTTC.

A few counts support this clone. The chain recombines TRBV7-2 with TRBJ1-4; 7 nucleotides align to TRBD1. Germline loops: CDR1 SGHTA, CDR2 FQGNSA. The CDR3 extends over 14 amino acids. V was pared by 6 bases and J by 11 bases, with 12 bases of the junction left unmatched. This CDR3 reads CASSRSQGWSKLFF. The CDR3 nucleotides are TGTGCCAGCAGTCGATCACAGGGGTGGTCTAAACTGTTTTTT.

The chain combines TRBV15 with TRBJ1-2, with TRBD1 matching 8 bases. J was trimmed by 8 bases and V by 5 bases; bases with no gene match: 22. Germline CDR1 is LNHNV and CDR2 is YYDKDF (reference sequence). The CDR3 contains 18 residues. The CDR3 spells CATSPFWTGRGITGGYTF. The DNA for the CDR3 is TGTGCCACCAGCCCCTTTTGGACAGGGAGAGGGATTACGGGAGGCTACACCTTC.

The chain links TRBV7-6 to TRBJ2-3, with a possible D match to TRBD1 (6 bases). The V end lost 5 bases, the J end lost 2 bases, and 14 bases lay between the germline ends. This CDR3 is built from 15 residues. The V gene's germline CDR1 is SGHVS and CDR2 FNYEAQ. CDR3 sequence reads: CASSPLRTATDTQYF. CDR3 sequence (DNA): TGTGCCAGCAGCCCCCTCCGGACAGCCACAGATACGCAGTATTTT.

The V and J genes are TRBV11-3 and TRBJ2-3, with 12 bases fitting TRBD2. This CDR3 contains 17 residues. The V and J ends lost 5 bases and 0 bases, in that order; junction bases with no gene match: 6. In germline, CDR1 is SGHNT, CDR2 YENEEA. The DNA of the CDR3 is TGTGCCAGCAGCCCGACTAGCGGGGGTTCGAGCACAGATACGCAGTATTTT. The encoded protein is CASSPTSGGSSTDTQYF.

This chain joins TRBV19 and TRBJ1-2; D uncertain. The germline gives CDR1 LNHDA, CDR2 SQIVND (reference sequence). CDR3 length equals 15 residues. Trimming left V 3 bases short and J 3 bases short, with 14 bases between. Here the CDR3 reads CASSISSEGYYGYTF. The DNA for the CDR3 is TGTGCCAGTAGTATTTCCAGCGAAGGATACTATGGCTACACCTTC.

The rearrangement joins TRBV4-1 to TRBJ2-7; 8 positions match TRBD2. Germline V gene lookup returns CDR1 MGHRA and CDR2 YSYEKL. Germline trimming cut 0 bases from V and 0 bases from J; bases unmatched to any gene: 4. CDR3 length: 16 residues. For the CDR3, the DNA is TGCGCCAGCAGCCAAGAATCCGGGGGGGCCTCCTACGAGCAGTACTTC. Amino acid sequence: CASSQESGGASYEQYF.

The CDR3 bases are TGCGCCAGCAGCATCCGACAGGGGAGGGCTGAAGCTTTCTTT. This sequence encodes CASSIRQGRAEAFF. This chain uses TRBV5-1 with TRBJ1-1; 8 nucleotides align to TRBD1. After removal of 4 bases from V and 6 bases from J, the junction contained 8 bases not matched to a gene. The CDR3 is 14 amino acids. Germline CDR1 reads SGHRS; CDR2 reads YFSETQ.

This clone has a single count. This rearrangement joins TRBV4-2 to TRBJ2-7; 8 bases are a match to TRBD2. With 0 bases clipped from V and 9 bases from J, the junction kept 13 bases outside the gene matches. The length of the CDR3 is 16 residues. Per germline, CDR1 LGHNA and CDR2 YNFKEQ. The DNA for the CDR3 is TGTGCCAGCAGCCAAGATCTAGTCCCAGCGGGAGTCTGGCAGTACTTC. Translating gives CASSQDLVPAGVWQYF.

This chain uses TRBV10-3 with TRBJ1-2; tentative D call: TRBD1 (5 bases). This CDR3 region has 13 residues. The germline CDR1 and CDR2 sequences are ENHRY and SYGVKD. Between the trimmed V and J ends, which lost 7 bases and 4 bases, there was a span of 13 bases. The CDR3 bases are TGTGCCATCACTACAGGCGATGGCTATGGCTACACCTTC. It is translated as CAITTGDGYGYTF.

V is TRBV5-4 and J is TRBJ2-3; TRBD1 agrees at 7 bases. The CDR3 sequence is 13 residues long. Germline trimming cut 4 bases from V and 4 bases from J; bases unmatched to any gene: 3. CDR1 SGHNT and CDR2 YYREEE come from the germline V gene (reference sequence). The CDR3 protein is CASSLQGADTQYF. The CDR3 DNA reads TGTGCCAGCAGCCTCCAGGGGGCAGATACGCAGTATTTT.

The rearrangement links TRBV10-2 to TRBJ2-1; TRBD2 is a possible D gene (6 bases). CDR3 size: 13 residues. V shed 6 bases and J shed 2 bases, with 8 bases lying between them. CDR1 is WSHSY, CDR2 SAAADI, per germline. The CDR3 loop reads CASSGGAYNEQFF. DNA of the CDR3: TGCGCCAGCAGCGGGGGTGCCTACAATGAGCAGTTCTTC.

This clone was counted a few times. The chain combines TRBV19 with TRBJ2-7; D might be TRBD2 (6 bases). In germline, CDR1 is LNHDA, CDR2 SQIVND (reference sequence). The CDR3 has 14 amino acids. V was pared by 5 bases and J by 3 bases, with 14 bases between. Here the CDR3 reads CASSAGSQGYEQYF. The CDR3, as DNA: TGTGCCAGTAGTGCCGGGAGCCAGGGCTACGAGCAGTACTTC. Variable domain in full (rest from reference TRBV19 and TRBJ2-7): DGGITQSPKYLFRKEGQNVTLSCEQNLNHDAMYWYRQDPGQGLRLIYYSQIVNDFQKGDIAEGYSVSREKKESFPLTVTSAQKNPTAFYLCASSAGSQGYEQYFGPGTRLTVT.

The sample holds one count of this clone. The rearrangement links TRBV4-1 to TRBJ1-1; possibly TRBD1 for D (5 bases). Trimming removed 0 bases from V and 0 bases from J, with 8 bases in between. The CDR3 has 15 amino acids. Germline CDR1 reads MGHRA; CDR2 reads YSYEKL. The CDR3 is CASSQDPGMNTEAFF. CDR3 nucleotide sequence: TGCGCCAGCAGCCAAGATCCAGGGATGAACACTGAAGCTTTCTTT.

CDR3 sequence (DNA): TGCGCCAGCAGCGGAGGACAGTCGAACACTGAAGCTTTCTTT. Amino acids: CASSGGQSNTEAFF. The chain combines TRBV5-1 with TRBJ1-1; D is possibly TRBD1 (6 bases). This CDR3 region has 14 residues. CDR1 SGHRS and CDR2 YFSETQ come from the germline V gene. Trimming removed 4 bases at V and 1 base at J, with 11 bases between.

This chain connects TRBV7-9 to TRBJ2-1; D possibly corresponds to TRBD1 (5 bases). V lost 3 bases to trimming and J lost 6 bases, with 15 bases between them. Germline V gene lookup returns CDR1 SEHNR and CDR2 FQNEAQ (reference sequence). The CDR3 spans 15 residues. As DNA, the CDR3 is TGTGCCAGCAGCTTGGGGCAGGGTTGGTTCAATGAGCAGTTCTTC. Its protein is CASSLGQGWFNEQFF.

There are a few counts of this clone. The CDR3 nucleotides read TGCGCCAGCAGTAGGGGGACAGGATCTGGAAACACCATATATTTT. This codes for CASSRGTGSGNTIYF. The chain uses TRBV10-1 and TRBJ1-3; 8 positions agree with TRBD1. CDR1 is WNHNN and CDR2 is SYGVQD in the germline V gene (reference sequence). The trim removed 5 bases at V and 1 base at J, leaving 4 bases unmatched. The CDR3 has 15 amino acids.

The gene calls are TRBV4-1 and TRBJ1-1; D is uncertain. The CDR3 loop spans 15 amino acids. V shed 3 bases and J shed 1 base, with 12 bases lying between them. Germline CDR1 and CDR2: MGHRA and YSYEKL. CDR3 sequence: CASSQLRSKNTEAFF. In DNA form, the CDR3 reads TGCGCCAGCAGCCAGCTAAGGAGTAAGAACACTGAAGCTTTCTTT.

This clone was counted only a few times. The CDR3 coding sequence is TGTGCCAGCAGTTTAGCCTTCTCTGGGGGGGGCAATCAGCCCCAGCATTTT. Translating gives CASSLAFSGGGNQPQHF. The chain links TRBV28 to TRBJ1-5, with a weak D call TRBD1 (5 bases). The CDR3 extends over 17 amino acids. Trimming took off 2 bases at V and 2 bases at J, with 16 bases between the two ends. Germline V lookup: CDR1 MDHEN, CDR2 SYDVKM.

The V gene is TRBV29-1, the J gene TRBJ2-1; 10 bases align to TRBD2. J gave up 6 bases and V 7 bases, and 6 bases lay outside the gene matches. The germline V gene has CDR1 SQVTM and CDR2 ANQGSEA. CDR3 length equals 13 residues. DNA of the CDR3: TGCAGCGCCGCAGCGGGAGGGATCAATGAGCAGTTCTTC. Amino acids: CSAAAGGINEQFF.

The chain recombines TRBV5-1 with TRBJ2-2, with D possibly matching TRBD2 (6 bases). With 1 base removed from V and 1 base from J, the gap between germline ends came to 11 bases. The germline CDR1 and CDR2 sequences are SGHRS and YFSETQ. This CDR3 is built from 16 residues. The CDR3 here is CASSLTGGMNTGELFF. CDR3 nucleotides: TGCGCCAGCAGCTTGACGGGCGGGATGAACACCGGGGAGCTGTTTTTT.

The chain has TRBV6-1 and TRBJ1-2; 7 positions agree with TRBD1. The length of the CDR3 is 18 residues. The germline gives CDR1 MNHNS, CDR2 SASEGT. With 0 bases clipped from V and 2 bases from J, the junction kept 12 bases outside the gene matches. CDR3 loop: CASSEAQGNPGGNYGYTF. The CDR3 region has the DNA TGTGCCAGCAGTGAAGCGCAGGGCAACCCAGGGGGGAACTATGGCTACACCTTC.

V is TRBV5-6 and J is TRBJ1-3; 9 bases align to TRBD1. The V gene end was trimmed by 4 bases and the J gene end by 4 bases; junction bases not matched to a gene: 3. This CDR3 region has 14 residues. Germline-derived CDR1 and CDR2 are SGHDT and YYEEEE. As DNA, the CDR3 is TGTGCCAGCAGCCACAGGGGGCCCGGAAACACCATATATTTT. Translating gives CASSHRGPGNTIYF.

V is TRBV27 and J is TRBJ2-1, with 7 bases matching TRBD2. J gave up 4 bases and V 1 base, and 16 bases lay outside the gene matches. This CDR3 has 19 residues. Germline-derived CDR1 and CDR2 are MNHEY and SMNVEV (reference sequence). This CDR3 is CASSLFFGASGREYNEQFF. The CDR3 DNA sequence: TGTGCCAGCAGTTTATTTTTCGGTGCTAGCGGCCGGGAGTACAATGAGCAGTTCTTC.

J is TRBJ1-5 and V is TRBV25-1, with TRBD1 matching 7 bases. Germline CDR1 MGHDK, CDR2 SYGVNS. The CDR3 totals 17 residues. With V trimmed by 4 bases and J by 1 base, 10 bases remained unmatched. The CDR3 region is CASSGGQSIGSNQPQHF. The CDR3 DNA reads TGTGCCAGCAGTGGGGGACAGTCCATAGGGAGCAATCAGCCCCAGCATTTT.